This T cell receptor (beta chain) was captured by sequencing in a study of regulatory T cells in long-lasting Graves disease. Whole-study context: Freshly diagnosed Graves' patients had used antithyroid drugs for under 3 months.

This clonotype appeared many times. Germline V CDR1 and CDR2: SGHDN, FVKESK. V lost 1 base and J 7 bases, leaving 5 bases between the germline ends. This CDR3 comprises 13 residues. Time point given: newly diagnosed GD, antithyroid drugs for less than 3 months. PBMC-derived RNA was used for the TCR library. CDR3 regions were amplified by Arm-PCR using iRepertoire HTBI primers to build TCR beta libraries. Per the study methods: Across the samples, identification revealed 55 to 75 TRBV and around 14 TRBJ segments. TCRdb re-analysed the multiplex PCR reads in MiXCR, keeping a single row per CDR3 protein. TCRdb's processing, not the authors', yielded these V and J calls. The table records about 220,000 distinct CDR3 sequences, roughly a fifth of them present only once. This sample was shared with a second study, whose subject was T cells in Graves' hyperthyroidism and ophthalmopathy. According to that study: Uncontrolled infection, other autoimmune disease, pregnancy or lactation disqualified patients from enrolment. It was a median approximately 6 months before onset that the model predicted ophthalmopathy.

This clonotype was obtained from a young woman with Graves disease. Source: peripheral blood mononuclear cells (PBMCs), taken at new diagnosis, from a patient treated with antithyroid drugs. V usage is TRBV14 and J usage is TRBJ1-6; D uncertain. The CDR3 here is CASSQAANSPLHF. Here the CDR3 DNA reads TGTGCCAGCAGCCAAGCGGCCAATTCACCCCTCCACTTT. Full variable domain (missing parts from reference TRBV14 and TRBJ1-6): EAGVTQFPSHSVIEKGQTVTLRCDPISGHDNLYWYRRVMGKEIKFLLHFVKESKQDESGMPNNRFLAERTGGTYSTLKVQPAELEDSGVYFCASSQAANSPLHFGNGTRLTVT.